The clone carrying this T cell receptor (beta chain) was seen a handful of times. Its target is not known. These data originate in a study of blood T cells in healthy people across ages. Germline V gives CDR1 MNHNS, CDR2 SASEGT. This CDR3 spans 13 amino acids. V lost 6 bases and J lost 4; bases outside the gene matches: 5. Each sample yielded at least 6 million isolated PBMCs. Findings and limits, study-wide: Older age coincided with a roughly linear decline in TCR beta diversity per million T cells.

A second about 7 to 11 cycle PCR used barcoded and J-beta primers. Each CDR3 protein gets one entry after TCRdb re-called the 5' RACE reads with MiXCR. The sample lists roughly 900,000 distinct CDR3 sequences; 48% were seen once. The chain recombines TRBV6-1 with TRBJ2-5; TRBD1 aligns across 7 bases. The TCR comes from a man aged 25 to 40 in good health. Sequencing was done on a sample of blood. CDR3 bases: TGTGCCAGCAGAAACAGGGGCGTAGAGACCCAGTACTTC. This encodes CASRNRGVETQYF.